Shown below are 14 T cell receptor beta chains from a single sample sequenced in a study of blood T cell repertoires in COVID-19. Only in-frame clones appear in the TCRdb table, and some are missing; sequencing was by immunoSEQ multiplex PCR. The data hold around 300,000 clones, with approximately 86% observed a single time. The sample comprised PBMCs or T cells enriched from blood (not recorded which). The source is a woman aged 18-29 years who had recovered from COVID-19.

The chain's CDR3 is CASSLAGEWQPQHF. CDR3 nucleotide sequence: TGTGCCAGCAGCTTGGCGGGGGAATGGCAGCCCCAGCATTTT. This chain uses TRBV5-5 with TRBJ1-5, with a possible D match to TRBD1 (5 bases). Trimming pared 0 bases from V and 7 bases from J, leaving 11 bases between. Germline values: CDR1 SGHKS, CDR2 YYEKEE (reference sequence). CDR3 length equals 14 residues.

This clone showed up just a few times. The V and J genes are TRBV6-4 and TRBJ2-1; 9 positions match TRBD2. There are 14 residues in the CDR3. Losses at the gene ends were 6 bases for V and 6 bases for J; bases not matched to a gene: 6. The germline V gene encodes CDR1 MRHNA and CDR2 SNTAGT. CDR3 sequence (DNA): TGTGCCAGCAGCATAGCGGGGGATGGCAATGAGCAGTTCTTC. Protein: CASSIAGDGNEQFF.

In its sample, this clone was seen once. The rearrangement links TRBV4-1 to TRBJ2-6; D is uncertain. Trimming removed 6 bases from V and 1 base from J, with 7 bases in between. Germline V gene data show CDR1 as MGHRA and CDR2 as YSYEKL. The CDR3 consists of 14 residues. The CDR3 nucleotides are TGCGCCAGCAGGACACCGTCTGGGGCCAACGTCCTGACTTTC. It encodes CASRTPSGANVLTF.

The rearrangement joins TRBV28 to TRBJ2-7, with a possible D match to TRBD2 (6 bases). Trimming stripped 7 bases from V and 4 bases from J, with 17 bases between. Germline V CDR1 and CDR2: MDHEN, SYDVKM. This CDR3 is 14 amino acids long. The CDR3 loop reads CASNTPGVLYEQYF. DNA of the CDR3: TGTGCCAGCAACACGCCGGGAGTTCTTTACGAGCAGTACTTC. Combining the CDR3 with reference TRBV28 and TRBJ2-7 gives the whole variable domain DVKVTQSSRYLVKRTGEKVFLECVQDMDHENMFWYRQDPGLGLRLIYFSYDVKMKEKGDIPEGYSVSREKKERFSLILESASTNQTSMYLCASNTPGVLYEQYFGPGTRLTVT.

V gene TRBV19 combines with J gene TRBJ1-5; TRBD1 is a possible D gene (6 bases). Germline CDR1 LNHDA, CDR2 SQIVND (reference sequence). CDR3 size: 18 residues. Trimming shortened V by 5 bases and J by 0 bases, and 20 bases separated the two germline ends. DNA of the CDR3: TGTGCCAGTAGTGTCGATTCGGACAGCCCTTATAGCAATCAGCCCCAGCATTTT. It is translated as CASSVDSDSPYSNQPQHF. The full variable domain, its missing parts supplied by reference TRBV19 and TRBJ1-5, is DGGITQSPKYLFRKEGQNVTLSCEQNLNHDAMYWYRQDPGQGLRLIYYSQIVNDFQKGDIAEGYSVSREKKESFPLTVTSAQKNPTAFYLCASSVDSDSPYSNQPQHFGDGTRLSIL.

CDR3 bases: TGCGCCAGCAGCCAAGGGGTAGCTAGCGGGGTCTACAATGAGCAGTTCTTC. Amino acids: CASSQGVASGVYNEQFF. This chain joins TRBV4-3 and TRBJ2-1; 9 nucleotides match TRBD2. This CDR3 has 17 amino acids. The ends lost 1 base at V and 3 bases at J; junction bases unmatched: 7. CDR1 is LGHNA, CDR2 YSLEER, per germline.

The chain joins TRBV19 to TRBJ2-1; 10 bases agree with TRBD2. J lost 1 base, V lost 0 bases, and 0 bases had no gene match. CDR1 is LNHDA and CDR2 is SQIVND in the germline V gene (reference sequence). The CDR3 loop spans 16 amino acids. DNA for the CDR3: TGTGCCAGTAGTATAGATAGCGGGGGGTCCTACAATGAGCAGTTCTTC. It encodes CASSIDSGGSYNEQFF.

The chain joins TRBV19 to TRBJ2-7, with 8 bases aligning to TRBD1. CDR1 is LNHDA and CDR2 is SQIVND in the germline V gene (reference sequence). This CDR3 contains 15 residues. Trimming removed 5 bases from V and 2 bases from J; junction bases left unmatched: 8. CDR3 bases: TGTGCCAGTAGTTCCCAGGGACAGGTCACCTACGAGCAGTACTTC. This translates into CASSSQGQVTYEQYF.

The chain recombines TRBV14 with TRBJ2-3, with 8 bases matching TRBD2. J was trimmed by 0 bases and V by 4 bases; bases with no gene match: 3. The CDR3 totals 15 residues. Looked up from germline, CDR1 is SGHDN and CDR2 is FVKESK. Here the CDR3 DNA reads TGTGCCAGCAGCCGACTAGCGATTAGCACAGATACGCAGTATTTT. Amino acid sequence: CASSRLAISTDTQYF.

Only one count was recorded for this clone. The rearrangement links TRBV4-1 to TRBJ2-1; 10 bases fit TRBD2. The CDR3 is 17 residues long. The ends lost 5 bases at V and 8 bases at J; junction bases unmatched: 15. Germline CDR1 MGHRA, CDR2 YSYEKL. Here the CDR3 reads CASSSSGGAQGGDEQFF. The CDR3 DNA follows: TGCGCCAGCAGCTCAAGCGGGGGGGCGCAAGGGGGAGATGAGCAGTTCTTC.

This chain links TRBV19 with TRBJ2-1, with 7 nucleotides matching TRBD1. Germline V lookup: CDR1 LNHDA, CDR2 SQIVND (reference sequence). Trimming cost V 2 bases and J 6 bases; bases outside gene matches: 10. The CDR3 has 16 amino acids. The CDR3 here is CASSIFPRGIPNEQFF. CDR3 DNA sequence: TGTGCCAGTAGTATATTTCCCAGGGGGATCCCCAATGAGCAGTTCTTC. Drawing the rest from reference TRBV19 and TRBJ2-1, the complete variable domain is DGGITQSPKYLFRKEGQNVTLSCEQNLNHDAMYWYRQDPGQGLRLIYYSQIVNDFQKGDIAEGYSVSREKKESFPLTVTSAQKNPTAFYLCASSIFPRGIPNEQFFGPGTRLTVL.

The table lists this clone with a count of one. The CDR3 DNA sequence: TGTGCCAGTAGCCTAGACAGGACGCGGACTTACGAGCAGTACTTC. As protein: CASSLDRTRTYEQYF. V usage is TRBV19 and J usage is TRBJ2-7; maybe TRBD1 (6 bases). The CDR3 runs to 15 residues. Trimming cost V 6 bases and J 4 bases, with 19 bases left between them. The germline V gene encodes CDR1 LNHDA and CDR2 SQIVND (reference sequence).

The chain uses TRBV11-3 and TRBJ2-5, with TRBD1 as a possible D gene (7 bases). Trimming shortened V by 3 bases and J by 9 bases, and 20 bases separated the two germline ends. Germline V gene data show CDR1 as SGHNT and CDR2 as YENEEA. The CDR3 is made up of 15 amino acids. CDR3 coding DNA: TGTGCCAGCAGCTTCCACGGACAGGCCCCGGGGGCCCAGTACTTC. Translating it yields CASSFHGQAPGAQYF.

CDR3 bases: TGTGCCAGCAGTTTATCGAGGCAGGGGGCGCTCCCTGGCTACACCTTC. This sequence encodes CASSLSRQGALPGYTF. The V and J genes are TRBV27 and TRBJ1-2; 8 nucleotides align to TRBD1. The length of the CDR3 is 16 residues. Trimming at V came to 0 bases and at J to 7 bases, leaving 10 bases not matched to a gene. In germline, CDR1 is MNHEY, CDR2 SMNVEV (reference sequence).